This T cell receptor beta chain stems from a study of CD8+CD57+ T cells in acquired aplastic anemia. Findings and caveats of the study: Between patients and controls, around 27 CD8+ CDR3 sequences were found in common. Patients and controls were not found to differ significantly in CD8+ Simpson's diversity.

Germline V CDR1 and CDR2: SGHDT, YYEEEE. V lost 1 base to trimming and J lost 5 bases; unmatched junction nucleotides: 6. The CDR3 is made up of 16 amino acids. This clonotype was seen a single time. Its target is unknown. The use of genomic DNA as template underpinned the TCR beta VDJ and CDR3 profiling. TCRdb processed the reads anew with MiXCR; each CDR3 protein has one entry. The data show 400,000 to 500,000 distinct CDR3 sequences, with about two thirds seen just once and under 4.5% held by the top ten. The receptor was derived from a human donor in good health, serving as a control. Sequenced material: sorted CD4+, CD8+, or CD8+CD57+ T cells (not recorded which) from PBMCs. The chain couples TRBV5-6 to TRBJ1-5, with 10 bases fitting TRBD1. The CDR3 region is CASSLKRGTGDQPQHF. The CDR3 DNA is TGTGCCAGCAGCTTGAAACGAGGGACAGGGGATCAGCCCCAGCATTTT.